Following are 13 T cell receptor beta chains from one sample sequenced in a study of cytotoxic CD8 clonotypes in ibrutinib-treated CLL. The data were produced by immunoSEQ multiplex PCR, yet TCRdb's version contains in-frame clones alone and is incomplete. The repertoire includes about 160,000 clones, about 80% of them detected once, and about 4.5% sits in the top ten. The specimen was PBMCs, collected after 24 months of ibrutinib treatment. These receptors all come from a human donor with chronic lymphocytic leukemia.

The chain couples TRBV28 to TRBJ1-2; D remains unclear. V was pared by 6 bases and J by 0 bases, with 8 bases between. Per the germline V gene, CDR1 is MDHEN and CDR2 is SYDVKM. The CDR3 has 13 residues. CDR3 coding DNA: TGTGCCAGCAGCCGTCAATCTAACTATGGCTACACCTTC. Its translation is CASSRQSNYGYTF.

The chain has TRBV7-8 and TRBJ2-3; possibly TRBD2 for D (5 bases). Looked up from germline, CDR1 is SGHVS and CDR2 is FQNEAQ. CDR3 length: 16 amino acids. The germline V and J ends were trimmed by 5 bases and 2 bases, with 17 bases remaining between them. The CDR3 region has the DNA TGTGCCAGCAGCCTAGAGGGCAATCCGGACACAGATACGCAGTATTTT. It specifies CASSLEGNPDTDTQYF. Full variable domain (missing parts from reference TRBV7-8 and TRBJ2-3): GAGVSQSPRYKVAKRGQDVALRCDPISGHVSLFWYQQALGQGPEFLTYFQNEAQLDKSGLPSDRFFAERPEGSVSTLKIQRTQQEDSAVYLCASSLEGNPDTDTQYFGPGTRLTVL.

The chain joins TRBV7-9 to TRBJ2-6; D call uncertain. The V end lost 5 bases, the J end lost 0 bases, and 11 bases lay between the germline ends. This CDR3 is built from 16 residues. The germline V gene has CDR1 SEHNR and CDR2 FQNEAQ (reference sequence). The CDR3 coding sequence is TGTGCCAGCAGCGGAAGGGTCAACTCTGGGGCCAACGTCCTGACTTTC. As protein: CASSGRVNSGANVLTF.

The chain carries TRBV5-1 and TRBJ1-4; 11 nucleotides agree with TRBD1. Germline loops: CDR1 SGHRS, CDR2 YFSETQ. The trim removed 2 bases at V and 7 bases at J, leaving 1 base unmatched. CDR3 size: 14 residues. CDR3 region: CASSLGTGGEKLFF. The CDR3 DNA reads TGCGCCAGCAGCTTAGGGACAGGGGGTGAAAAACTGTTTTTT.

This chain joins TRBV10-1 and TRBJ2-7; TRBD2 matches at 11 bases. J gave up 4 bases and V 5 bases, and 16 bases lay outside the gene matches. Germline values: CDR1 WNHNN, CDR2 SYGVQD (reference sequence). The CDR3 loop spans 18 amino acids. CDR3 loop: CASSPASSGRPCRYEQYF. CDR3 DNA sequence: TGCGCCAGCAGTCCCGCCTCTAGCGGGAGGCCCTGTAGGTACGAGCAGTACTTC.

The J gene is TRBJ1-1, the V gene TRBV29-1, with D possibly matching TRBD1 (5 bases). The V end lost 5 bases, the J end lost 1 base, and 14 bases lay between the germline ends. Germline V gene lookup returns CDR1 SQVTM and CDR2 ANQGSEA. CDR3 length equals 14 residues. In DNA, the CDR3 is TGCAGCGTTCGGCAGGGATCCTCGAACACTGAAGCTTTCTTT. It yields the protein CSVRQGSSNTEAFF.

The CDR3 is CASRATGNTIYF. The CDR3 DNA reads as TGTGCCAGCAGGGCGACAGGAAACACCATATATTTT. V gene TRBV2 combines with J gene TRBJ1-3, with D unresolved. The germline gives CDR1 SNHLY, CDR2 FYNNEI. Trimming took off 6 bases at V and 4 bases at J, with 7 bases between the two ends. CDR3 size: 12 residues.

The V and J genes are TRBV11-2 and TRBJ1-2; 8 bases line up with TRBD1. Trimming at V came to 6 bases and at J to 3 bases, leaving 3 bases not matched to a gene. The germline CDR1 and CDR2 sequences are SGHAT and FQNNGV. The CDR3 has 13 amino acids. CDR3 nucleotide sequence: TGTGCCAGCAGACCGACAGGGGACTATGGCTACACCTTC. It is translated as CASRPTGDYGYTF.

The chain joins TRBV7-9 to TRBJ2-2, with D unclear. The germline CDR1 and CDR2 sequences are SEHNR and FQNEAQ (reference sequence). With 0 bases removed from V and 1 base from J, the gap between germline ends came to 9 bases. The CDR3 is made up of 16 amino acids. CDR3 sequence (DNA): TGTGCCAGCAGCTTAGCCCGGGCCCTGAACACCGGGGAGCTGTTTTTT. This translates into CASSLARALNTGELFF.

This clone was seen only once. This chain links TRBV10-2 with TRBJ1-5; D uncertain. The V gene's germline CDR1 is WSHSY and CDR2 SAAADI. The CDR3 extends over 15 amino acids. Trimming pared 6 bases from V and 0 bases from J, leaving 12 bases between. The chain's CDR3 is CASRDGSFSNQPQHF. CDR3 nucleotide sequence: TGCGCCAGCAGGGATGGAAGCTTTAGCAATCAGCCCCAGCATTTT.

This clone was found a few times. The V call is TRBV28, the J call TRBJ1-5; weak D call: TRBD1 (6 bases). The V and J ends lost 6 bases and 4 bases respectively, with 13 bases between them. Germline-derived CDR1 and CDR2 are MDHEN and SYDVKM. The CDR3 length is 14 residues. CDR3 bases: TGTGCCAGCAGCCAAACAAGGGGGAATCAGCCCCAGCATTTT. It yields the protein CASSQTRGNQPQHF.

V is TRBV7-3 and J is TRBJ2-3; D is perhaps TRBD1 or TRBD2 (5 bases each). The CDR3 totals 13 residues. Germline V gives CDR1 SGHTA, CDR2 FQGTGA. Trimming cost V 8 bases and J 2 bases, with 11 bases left between them. CDR3 coding DNA: TGTGCCAGCTCCGGGACCCACACAGATACGCAGTATTTT. Protein product: CASSGTHTDTQYF.

J is TRBJ2-5 and V is TRBV6-1; unclear D gene. The CDR3 is 13 residues long. Germline CDR1 and CDR2: MNHNS and SASEGT. V was trimmed by 8 bases and J by 2 bases, leaving 12 bases between them. Written as DNA, the CDR3 is TGTGCCAGCCGTCGATTGGAGCAAGAGACCCAGTACTTC. This codes for CASRRLEQETQYF.